The next 21 T cell receptor beta chains were all read from a single sample in a study of vaccination and CD4 T cells after COVID-19. Cultured CD4+ T-cell DNA underwent Oncomine TCR Beta short-read sequencing. TCRdb re-called the PCR reads with MiXCR, one entry per CDR3 protein. The sample has about 22,000 distinct CDR3 sequences; 30% to 35% are singletons. Treatment meaning: approximately nine-day PBMC culture with coronavirus spike peptide pools or control peptides (ViraFEST assay). No cognate antigen is known for these TCRs. Sequenced material: cultured CD4+ T cells from blood. The receptors derive from a human donor with COVID-19.

The table lists this clonotype with a few counts. The chain carries TRBV6-1 and TRBJ1-1; D is undetermined. V gave up 6 bases and J gave up 11 bases, with 16 bases separating them. CDR3 length: 12 residues. Per the germline V gene, CDR1 is MNHNS and CDR2 is SASEGT. The CDR3 region has the DNA TGTGCCAGCAGCGACCCGGGTCAAGGGGCTTTCTTT. It is translated as CASSDPGQGAFF.

This clonotype was seen only a few times. This sequence joins TRBV6-1 and TRBJ2-3; TRBD2 aligns across 10 bases. The CDR3 covers 15 residues. The ends lost 8 bases at V and 6 bases at J; junction bases unmatched: 11. Germline values: CDR1 MNHNS, CDR2 SASEGT. Here the CDR3 DNA reads TGTGCCAGCGGACCTGGGACTAGCGCCGGGGATACGCAGTATTTT. Its protein product is CASGPGTSAGDTQYF.

This clonotype appeared a few times. The gene calls are TRBV28 and TRBJ2-1; D possibly corresponds to TRBD2 (6 bases). The CDR3 spans 11 residues. Trimming removed 7 bases at V and 12 bases at J, with 13 bases between. The germline V gene has CDR1 MDHEN and CDR2 SYDVKM. The CDR3 coding sequence is TGTGCCAGCACCTCGACGGAGGGGCAGTTCTTC. It codes for CASTSTEGQFF.

This clonotype was counted only a few times. The chain links TRBV20-1 to TRBJ2-7; possibly TRBD1 for D (6 bases). Germline CDR1 DFQATT, CDR2 SNEGSKA (reference sequence). This CDR3 comprises 13 residues. The V end was cut by 3 bases, the J end by 9 bases, with 18 bases between. The CDR3 nucleotides read TGCAGTGCTAGCCGGGACACCCTCACTGTGCAGTACTTC. It encodes CSASRDTLTVQYF.

The chain recombines TRBV20-1 with TRBJ2-1, with D tentatively TRBD2 (7 bases). Trimming took 5 bases from V and 8 from J, leaving 16 bases between them. CDR1 is DFQATT and CDR2 is SNEGSKA in the germline V gene (reference sequence). CDR3 length: 13 residues. CDR3 region: CSAEGGFRDEQFF. The CDR3 DNA sequence: TGCAGTGCTGAGGGGGGGTTTAGGGATGAGCAGTTCTTC.

The chain couples TRBV30 to TRBJ2-3; D unresolved. This CDR3 is built from 13 residues. V lost 6 bases and J lost 7, with 17 bases in between. The germline CDR1 and CDR2 sequences are GTSNPN and SVGIG (reference sequence). The CDR3 coding sequence is TGTGCCTGTAGTCCACGAGGCCGGAATACGCAGTATTTT. Translation: CACSPRGRNTQYF.

V is TRBV19 and J is TRBJ1-5; 9 bases align to TRBD1. Germline CDR1 reads LNHDA; CDR2 reads SQIVND (reference sequence). The CDR3 extends over 14 amino acids. The ends lost 5 bases at V and 7 bases at J; junction bases unmatched: 6. CDR3 nucleotide sequence: TGTGCCAGTAGTTCAGGGACAGGGCTGCAGCCCCAGCATTTT. Amino acid sequence: CASSSGTGLQPQHF.

This clonotype showed up just a few times. CDR3 nucleotides: TGTGCCAGCAGTTCCTCCAGGGGGGACTACACCTTC. Its translation: CASSSSRGDYTF. The rearrangement uses TRBV6-5 and TRBJ1-2; 7 bases match TRBD1. CDR3 length: 12 amino acids. Germline CDR1 and CDR2: MNHEY and SVGAGI. J lost 10 bases, V lost 4 bases, and 6 bases had no gene match.

The chain joins TRBV6-2 or TRBV6-3 to TRBJ2-7, with 7 bases aligning to TRBD2. V lost 2 bases to trimming and J lost 3 bases; unmatched junction nucleotides: 7. The germline gives CDR1 MNHEY, CDR2 SVGEGT. The CDR3 is 15 residues long. DNA of the CDR3: TGTGCCAGCAGTTACAAGCGGGGCCACAACTACGAGCAGTACTTC. Residues: CASSYKRGHNYEQYF.

The genes are TRBV6-1 and TRBJ1-4, with D perhaps TRBD1 (6 bases). Trimming stripped 5 bases from V and 4 bases from J, with 11 bases between. Germline V gene sequence: CDR1 MNHNS, CDR2 SASEGT. The CDR3 has 14 residues. The CDR3 region is CASSPGHYNEKLFF. The CDR3 DNA is TGTGCCAGCAGTCCGGGACATTATAATGAAAAACTGTTTTTT.

The V gene is TRBV7-9, the J gene TRBJ2-1; the D is unclear. The germline V gene has CDR1 SEHNR and CDR2 FQNEAQ (reference sequence). V was clipped by 5 bases and J by 5 bases, with 16 bases between them. The CDR3 runs to 15 residues. CDR3 residues: CASSVKGRTNNEQFF. CDR3 sequence (DNA): TGTGCCAGCAGCGTAAAAGGACGCACAAACAATGAGCAGTTCTTC.

The CDR3 sequence is CSVGTNTGELFF. The CDR3 nucleotides are TGCAGCGTTGGTACGAACACCGGGGAGCTGTTTTTT. The V gene is TRBV29-1, the J gene TRBJ2-2, with no clear D. The CDR3 loop spans 12 amino acids. Per the germline V gene, CDR1 is SQVTM and CDR2 is ANQGSEA. The ends were cut back, 4 bases at V and 0 bases at J, with 3 bases in the middle.

This clonotype turned up a few times. This sequence joins TRBV6-2 or TRBV6-3 and TRBJ1-6; D is unresolved. Germline V gene data show CDR1 as MNHEY and CDR2 as SVGEGT. V lost 4 bases to trimming and J lost 0 bases, with 10 bases between them. The CDR3 spans 16 residues. The CDR3 region is CASSWSESSYNSPLHF. CDR3 DNA sequence: TGTGCCAGCAGTTGGTCCGAAAGCTCCTATAATTCACCCCTCCACTTT.

The chain couples TRBV6-2 or TRBV6-3 to TRBJ1-1; D call uncertain. The CDR3 totals 15 residues. V dropped 0 bases and J dropped 0 bases, with 8 bases sitting between them. CDR1 MNHEY and CDR2 SVGEGT come from the germline V gene. The CDR3 loop is CASSYSGRMNTEAFF. DNA of the CDR3: TGTGCCAGCAGTTACTCCGGGAGGATGAACACTGAAGCTTTCTTT.

The V call is TRBV15, the J call TRBJ1-5, with D uncertain. The CDR3 has 14 residues. Trimming shortened V by 3 bases and J by 0 bases, and 6 bases separated the two germline ends. Germline CDR1 and CDR2: LNHNV and YYDKDF (reference sequence). CDR3 sequence: CATSSRYSNQPQHF. CDR3 nucleotide sequence: TGTGCCACCAGCAGTCGGTATAGCAATCAGCCCCAGCATTTT.

This chain links TRBV4-1 with TRBJ2-5; 8 nucleotides align to TRBD1. The ends lost 0 bases at V and 3 bases at J; junction bases unmatched: 9. CDR1 and CDR2 from the germline V gene are MGHRA and YSYEKL. The CDR3 has 17 amino acids. CDR3 sequence reads: CASSQDGVAGGEETQYF. The DNA for the CDR3 is TGCGCCAGCAGCCAAGATGGGGTAGCAGGGGGCGAAGAGACCCAGTACTTC.

This clonotype was seen more than once but under ten times. CDR3: CASSLEGLETQYF. DNA for the CDR3: TGTGCCAGCAGCTTAGAGGGTTTAGAGACCCAGTACTTC. V and J are TRBV7-2 and TRBJ2-5; D uncertain. Trimming stripped 1 base from V and 4 bases from J, with 7 bases between. The CDR3 runs 13 residues. Germline CDR1 is SGHTA and CDR2 is FQGNSA.

The rearrangement links TRBV30 to TRBJ1-1, with 9 bases matching TRBD1. With V trimmed by 8 bases and J by 1 base, 11 bases remained unmatched. Germline-derived CDR1 and CDR2 are GTSNPN and SVGIG (reference sequence). The CDR3 spans 15 residues. CDR3 sequence reads: CAVKTSGQGNTEAFF. CDR3 nucleotide sequence: TGTGCCGTTAAGACATCGGGACAGGGGAACACTGAAGCTTTCTTT.

CDR3 region: CSAPRGLTSGGQSQYF. CDR3 DNA: TGCAGTGCTCCTAGGGGTCTGACTAGCGGGGGGCAATCACAGTATTTT. The chain is built from TRBV20-1 and TRBJ2-3; TRBD2 aligns across 13 bases. The CDR3 totals 16 residues. The V gene's germline CDR1 is DFQATT and CDR2 SNEGSKA (reference sequence). J lost 12 bases, V lost 5 bases, and 17 bases had no gene match.

V gene TRBV5-4 combines with J gene TRBJ2-3; 7 nucleotides match TRBD2. Per germline, CDR1 SGHNT and CDR2 YYREEE (reference sequence). This CDR3 comprises 18 residues. The V segment lost 1 base and the J segment 0 bases; nucleotides outside the gene matches: 11. The CDR3, as DNA: TGTGCCAGCAGCTTGATGGTTAATAGCGGGTCGAGCACAGATACGCAGTATTTT. This translates into CASSLMVNSGSSTDTQYF.

Only a few counts were recorded for this clonotype. This chain joins TRBV19 and TRBJ1-2, with 7 bases that match TRBD1. The germline CDR1 and CDR2 sequences are LNHDA and SQIVND (reference sequence). The CDR3 runs 15 residues. Trimming cost V 8 bases and J 4 bases; bases outside gene matches: 13. CDR3 in amino acids: CASRDSASGLYGYTF. The CDR3 DNA is TGTGCCAGTCGGGACAGCGCCTCGGGCCTCTATGGCTACACCTTC.